Each of the 17 T cell receptor beta chains below was sequenced from the same sample in a study of blood T cell repertoires in COVID-19. TCRdb's copy holds only in-frame clones and misses some; the assay was immunoSEQ multiplex PCR. The repertoire has more than 350,000 clones, around nine tenths of them found once; the top ten carry 1.4%. What was sequenced was PBMCs or T cells enriched from blood (not recorded which). The receptors come from a woman aged 18-30 years who had been exposed to COVID-19.

Comments on this clone: This specimen includes other DNA sequences encoding the same CDR3. The rearrangement uses TRBV29-1 and TRBJ2-7; TRBD1 aligns across 10 bases. This CDR3 is built from 14 residues. After removal of 3 bases from V and 2 bases from J, the junction contained 4 bases not matched to a gene. From germline, CDR1 is SQVTM and CDR2 ANQGSEA. CDR3 DNA: TGCAGCGTTGAGGGGGGACAGGGGCCCTACGAGCAGTACTTC. As protein: CSVEGGQGPYEQYF.

The rearrangement joins TRBV5-4 to TRBJ2-4, with TRBD1 identical over 8 bases. The CDR3 is 18 amino acids. Germline loops: CDR1 SGHNT, CDR2 YYREEE (reference sequence). V lost 3 bases and J lost 1; bases outside the gene matches: 12. CDR3 region: CASSWRSGGDMAKNIQYF. The CDR3 coding sequence is TGTGCCAGCAGCTGGAGGTCAGGGGGCGATATGGCCAAAAACATTCAGTACTTC. The whole variable domain, filled in from reference TRBV5-4 and TRBJ2-4, reads ETGVTQSPTHLIKTRGQQVTLRCSSQSGHNTVSWYQQALGQGPQFIFQYYREEENGRGNFPPRFSGLQFPNYSSELNVNALELDDSALYLCASSWRSGGDMAKNIQYFGAGTRLSVL.

The chain joins TRBV6-5 to TRBJ1-1; D not resolved. Trimming removed 10 bases from V and 0 bases from J, with 18 bases in between. Germline CDR1 is MNHEY and CDR2 is SVGAGI. The CDR3 runs to 15 residues. CDR3 amino acids: CATGPGWPMNTEAFF. The CDR3 region has the DNA TGTGCCACCGGACCGGGATGGCCTATGAACACTGAAGCTTTCTTT.

The rearrangement joins TRBV12-3 or TRBV12-4 to TRBJ1-3; D is uncertain. The CDR3 is 12 residues long. The ends were cut back, 5 bases at V and 8 bases at J, with 10 bases in the middle. The chain's CDR3 is CASSTPRDTIYF. The CDR3, as DNA: TGTGCCAGCAGTACCCCCCGGGACACCATATATTTT.

V is TRBV10-3 and J is TRBJ2-5; TRBD1 agrees at 8 bases. The CDR3 extends over 14 amino acids. The germline CDR1 and CDR2 sequences are ENHRY and SYGVKD. The V and J ends lost 6 bases and 4 bases, in that order; junction bases with no gene match: 7. The CDR3, as DNA: TGTGCCATCAGAGGACAGGGAACGGTAGAGACCCAGTACTTC. Its protein is CAIRGQGTVETQYF.

V usage is TRBV9 and J usage is TRBJ2-7; D might be TRBD2 (6 bases). The CDR3 consists of 13 residues. Germline V gene lookup returns CDR1 SGDLS and CDR2 YYNGEE. V lost 3 bases and J 2 bases, leaving 9 bases between the germline ends. In DNA form, the CDR3 reads TGTGCCAGCAGCGACGGGGGACCCTACGAGCAGTACTTC. Translation: CASSDGGPYEQYF.

V gene TRBV21-1 combines with J gene TRBJ2-7; TRBD2 is taken as the D call from the table, unchecked against the DNA. TRBV21-1 is a documented pseudogene. The CDR3 covers 14 residues. The DNA for the CDR3 is TGTGCCAGCCGGGAGGACGGGATCTCCTACGAGCAGTACTTC. This sequence encodes CASREDGISYEQYF.

V and J are TRBV6-1 and TRBJ2-3; possibly TRBD2 for D (5 bases). Trimming took 2 bases from V and 2 from J, leaving 14 bases between them. This CDR3 has 16 amino acids. Germline CDR1 and CDR2: MNHNS and SASEGT. The CDR3 loop is CASSEWASQDTDTQYF. CDR3 sequence (DNA): TGTGCCAGCAGTGAATGGGCTAGCCAGGACACAGATACGCAGTATTTT.

This clone was detected only a few times. The chain is built from TRBV27 and TRBJ2-3, with no clear D. Trimming stripped 6 bases from V and 1 base from J, with 14 bases between. The germline gives CDR1 MNHEY, CDR2 SMNVEV (reference sequence). This CDR3 has 15 residues. The CDR3 protein is CASSPLGVGTDTQYF. The CDR3, as DNA: TGTGCCAGCAGCCCTCTAGGTGTGGGCACAGATACGCAGTATTTT.

The V and J genes are TRBV11-1 and TRBJ2-4; D not certain. CDR1 is SGHAT and CDR2 is FQDESV in the germline V gene (reference sequence). This CDR3 contains 14 residues. V dropped 5 bases and J dropped 0 bases, with 8 bases sitting between them. The CDR3 reads CASSPPVAKNIQYF. CDR3 nucleotide sequence: TGTGCCAGCAGCCCTCCGGTAGCCAAAAACATTCAGTACTTC.

A note on this clone: Distinct nucleotide sequences in the sample also encode this CDR3. This rearrangement joins TRBV19 to TRBJ2-7; maybe TRBD1 (6 bases). CDR1 and CDR2 from the germline V gene are LNHDA and SQIVND (reference sequence). Trimming left V 1 base short and J 2 bases short, with 9 bases between. The length of the CDR3 is 14 residues. The CDR3 DNA reads as TGTGCCAGTAGTATAGGCAGGGGACCCTACGAGCAGTACTTC. Translated, it gives CASSIGRGPYEQYF.

The chain couples TRBV7-6 to TRBJ2-3, with a possible D match to TRBD2 (6 bases). V was clipped by 5 bases and J by 0 bases, with 12 bases between them. Germline V lookup: CDR1 SGHVS, CDR2 FNYEAQ. This CDR3 contains 15 residues. The DNA for the CDR3 is TGTGCCAGCAGCCCAGGGACTTCAAGCACAGATACGCAGTATTTT. It yields the protein CASSPGTSSTDTQYF.

This rearrangement joins TRBV24-1 to TRBJ2-1, with 13 bases aligning to TRBD2. This CDR3 has 15 residues. CDR1 and CDR2 (germline): KGHDR, SFDVKD. V was pared by 9 bases and J by 6 bases, with 7 bases of the junction left unmatched. CDR3 DNA: TGTGCCACCGGAGCCCGGACTAGCGGGAGCAATGAGCAGTTCTTC. It translates to CATGARTSGSNEQFF.

The rearrangement joins TRBV6-1 to TRBJ2-7, with TRBD2 identical over 7 bases. The CDR3 totals 16 residues. V lost 1 base and J lost 0; bases outside the gene matches: 6. The germline CDR1 and CDR2 sequences are MNHNS and SASEGT. DNA for the CDR3: TGTGCCAGCAGTGAAGACGGGGGGTCTAGCTCCTACGAGCAGTACTTC. It specifies CASSEDGGSSSYEQYF.

This chain joins TRBV19 and TRBJ1-2; 10 bases are shared with TRBD1. The CDR3 is made up of 14 amino acids. Looked up from germline, CDR1 is LNHDA and CDR2 is SQIVND (reference sequence). V lost 6 bases and J lost 8; bases outside the gene matches: 9. CDR3 sequence reads: CASRTPGTGAGYTF. In DNA form, the CDR3 reads TGTGCCAGTAGGACCCCCGGGACAGGGGCCGGCTACACCTTC.

The rearrangement uses TRBV7-9 and TRBJ1-2, with 8 bases matching TRBD1. After removal of 4 bases from V and 4 bases from J, the junction contained 8 bases not matched to a gene. Germline-derived CDR1 and CDR2 are SEHNR and FQNEAQ (reference sequence). The CDR3 runs to 15 residues. The CDR3 DNA follows: TGTGCCAGCAGCTGGATAAGACAGGGGAGCTATGGCTACACCTTC. This encodes CASSWIRQGSYGYTF.

V is TRBV18 and J is TRBJ2-7; 7 bases fit TRBD1. The germline gives CDR1 KGHSH, CDR2 LQKENI. With 2 bases clipped from V and 4 bases from J, the junction kept 5 bases outside the gene matches. This CDR3 is built from 14 residues. The CDR3 spells CASSPGEQGYEQYF. Here the CDR3 DNA reads TGTGCCAGCTCACCAGGGGAACAGGGGTACGAGCAGTACTTC.